Listed below are T cell receptor beta chains from one sample, sequenced in a study of cytomegalovirus exposure and HLA in healthy donors. Clones were read by immunoSEQ multiplex PCR, and TCRdb kept only the in-frame ones, dropping some. Among 110,000 or so clones, over 80% were seen once, and the ten largest hold approximately 7.2%. Sequenced material: PBMCs. The receptors come from a man younger than 45 in good health and CMV-seropositive. CDR3s include the opening cysteine and the closing phenylalanine or tryptophan. D genes are given only for firm matches. Not every row has a clone size; where given, it reads once, few, many or a size class.

D gene: TRBD1
J gene: TRBJ1-3
V gene: TRBV6-1
clone size: .
CDR3 protein: CASNSGQGIVNTIYF
CDR3 DNA: TGTGCCAGCAATTCGGGACAGGGCATTGTAAACACCATATATTTT

D gene: .
J gene: TRBJ2-7
V gene: TRBV7-2
clone size: few
CDR3 protein: CASSLRRYTFEQYF
CDR3 DNA: TGTGCCAGCAGCTTAAGGCGGTATACCTTCGAGCAGTACTTC

D gene: .
J gene: TRBJ1-2
V gene: TRBV6-5
clone size: .
CDR3 protein: CASSYRDTGYGYTF
CDR3 DNA: TGTGCCAGCAGTTACCGGGACACCGGATATGGCTACACCTTC

D gene: .
J gene: TRBJ2-5
V gene: TRBV15
clone size: .
CDR3 protein: CATSRDPGTETQYF
CDR3 DNA: TGTGCCACCAGCAGAGATCCGGGAACAGAGACCCAGTACTTC

D gene: TRBD2
J gene: TRBJ2-7
V gene: TRBV2
clone size: .
CDR3 protein: CASSPGLAGGRGEQYF
CDR3 DNA: TGTGCCAGCAGTCCAGGACTAGCGGGGGGCCGTGGCGAGCAGTACTTC

D gene: .
J gene: TRBJ2-7
V gene: TRBV10-3
clone size: .
CDR3 protein: CAIGAGQGYEQYF
CDR3 DNA: TGTGCCATCGGGGCAGGCCAGGGGTACGAGCAGTACTTC

D gene: .
J gene: TRBJ2-3
V gene: TRBV4-1
clone size: .
CDR3 protein: CASSQQGTDTQYF
CDR3 DNA: TGCGCCAGCAGCCAGCAGGGGACAGATACGCAGTATTTT

D gene: TRBD2
J gene: TRBJ2-1
V gene: TRBV11-3
clone size: .
CDR3 protein: CASSFSGGGNEQFF
CDR3 DNA: TGTGCCAGCAGCTTTAGCGGGGGGGGAAATGAGCAGTTCTTC

D gene: .
J gene: TRBJ2-7
V gene: TRBV7-9
clone size: once
CDR3 protein: CASSLRQTSSYEQYF
CDR3 DNA: TGTGCCAGCAGCTTAAGACAGACAAGCTCCTACGAGCAGTACTTC

D gene: .
J gene: TRBJ1-5
V gene: TRBV6-6
clone size: .
CDR3 protein: CASSPRGSNQPQHF
CDR3 DNA: TGTGCCAGCAGCCCCAGGGGAAGCAATCAGCCCCAGCATTTT

D gene: TRBD1
J gene: TRBJ2-1
V gene: TRBV19
clone size: .
CDR3 protein: CASSVYPRDRGREQFF
CDR3 DNA: TGTGCCAGTAGTGTTTACCCCCGGGACAGGGGTCGGGAGCAGTTCTTC

D gene: TRBD2
J gene: TRBJ2-1
V gene: TRBV4-2
clone size: .
CDR3 protein: CASSQDAWGTLAGGRINEQFF
CDR3 DNA: TGTGCCAGCAGCCAAGATGCCTGGGGAACACTAGCGGGGGGAAGAATAAATGAGCAGTTCTTC

D gene: .
J gene: TRBJ2-5
V gene: TRBV5-4
clone size: .
CDR3 protein: CASRYNPRVPETQYF
CDR3 DNA: TGTGCCAGCAGGTACAACCCCAGGGTCCCAGAGACCCAGTACTTC

D gene: TRBD2
J gene: TRBJ2-7
V gene: TRBV7-9
clone size: .
CDR3 protein: CASSPGTSLPEQYF
CDR3 DNA: TGTGCCAGTTCACCCGGGACTAGCCTTCCCGAGCAGTACTTC

D gene: .
J gene: TRBJ1-4
V gene: TRBV19
clone size: .
CDR3 protein: CASNRDITEKLFF
CDR3 DNA: TGTGCCAGTAACAGGGATATAACTGAAAAACTGTTTTTT

D gene: TRBD1
J gene: TRBJ1-2
V gene: TRBV5-6
clone size: .
CDR3 protein: CASTKPTGSYGYTF
CDR3 DNA: TGTGCCAGCACCAAACCGACAGGGAGCTATGGCTACACCTTC